Presented here are 22 T cell receptor beta chains from one specimen sequenced in a study of CD8 T cells in Susac syndrome. The authors reverse transcribed roughly 0.45 to 1 ug RNA with random hexamers. TCRdb re-called the immunoSEQ multiplex PCR reads through MiXCR, storing one row per CDR3 protein. The sample carries 400,000 or so distinct CDR3 sequences, around 85% recorded once. The material sequenced was CD8+ T cells from PBMCs. Source of these receptors: a human donor with multiple sclerosis.

The V gene is TRBV2, the J gene TRBJ1-1; D may be TRBD1 (5 bases). CDR1 and CDR2 from the germline V gene are SNHLY and FYNNEI. Trimming cost V 1 base and J 7 bases, with 13 bases left between them. This CDR3 comprises 14 residues. The CDR3 spells CASSEGGYPSEAFF. CDR3 DNA: TGTGCCAGCAGTGAAGGGGGGTACCCAAGTGAAGCTTTCTTT.

V and J are TRBV4-1 and TRBJ2-1, with TRBD1 matching over 7 bases. Germline-derived CDR1 and CDR2 are MGHRA and YSYEKL. The V and J ends lost 4 bases and 10 bases, in that order; junction bases with no gene match: 10. CDR3 length: 14 amino acids. This CDR3 reads CASSRETGVREQFF. As DNA, the CDR3 is TGCGCCAGCAGCCGAGAAACAGGGGTGCGGGAGCAGTTCTTC.

The chain has TRBV7-9 and TRBJ2-7, with TRBD2 identical over 11 bases. This CDR3 is 18 amino acids long. CDR1 is SEHNR and CDR2 is FQNEAQ in the germline V gene (reference sequence). V shed 4 bases, J shed 2 bases, and the junction held 13 bases outside the gene matches. The CDR3 here is CASSYASGRFYPPYEQYF. CDR3 bases: TGTGCCAGCAGCTATGCTAGCGGGAGGTTTTACCCCCCCTACGAGCAGTACTTC.

The genes are TRBV28 and TRBJ2-1; D gene uncertain. V lost 3 bases and J 4 bases, leaving 7 bases between the germline ends. The V gene's germline CDR1 is MDHEN and CDR2 SYDVKM. The CDR3 totals 13 residues. The CDR3 DNA reads as TGTGCCAGCAGTTTTGCCGTATACAATGAGCAGTTCTTC. Residues: CASSFAVYNEQFF.

This chain uses TRBV12-3 or TRBV12-4 with TRBJ2-7; tentatively, D is TRBD1 (6 bases). The CDR3 spans 14 residues. Trimming cost V 10 bases and J 2 bases, with 18 bases left between them. The CDR3 DNA reads as TGTGCCACCAGCCCAGAACAGGGCGCCTACGAGCAGTACTTC. Translated, it gives CATSPEQGAYEQYF.

This CDR3 reads CASSLVGTPRPDTQYF. The CDR3 coding sequence is TGTGCCAGCAGCTTAGTCGGGACGCCCCGTCCAGATACGCAGTATTTT. The gene calls are TRBV7-6 and TRBJ2-3; D is tentatively TRBD1 or TRBD2 (5 bases each). Germline-derived CDR1 and CDR2 are SGHVS and FNYEAQ. Trimming removed 1 base from V and 4 bases from J, with 15 bases in between. CDR3 length equals 16 residues.

The gene calls are TRBV4-1 and TRBJ2-2; 8 bases fit TRBD2. This CDR3 has 19 amino acids. The germline V gene has CDR1 MGHRA and CDR2 YSYEKL. Trimming at V came to 5 bases and at J to 3 bases, leaving 17 bases not matched to a gene. As DNA, the CDR3 is TGCGCCAGCAGCTCACATGGTGGGGGGCAACTAGCGGACACCGGGGAGCTGTTTTTT. This sequence encodes CASSSHGGGQLADTGELFF.

The chain has TRBV20-1 and TRBJ1-2; D possibly corresponds to TRBD1 (5 bases). The V end was cut by 0 bases, the J end by 2 bases, with 19 bases between. Germline V lookup: CDR1 DFQATT, CDR2 SNEGSKA (reference sequence). CDR3 length equals 17 residues. The CDR3 spells CSARDWDGVTQNYGYTF. CDR3 in DNA: TGCAGTGCTAGAGATTGGGACGGAGTAACTCAAAACTATGGCTACACCTTC.

The chain has TRBV19 and TRBJ2-1, with D unclear. Deletions cut 6 bases from V and 5 bases from J, with 8 bases between. Germline assignment: CDR1 LNHDA and CDR2 SQIVND (reference sequence). The CDR3 runs to 12 residues. CDR3 sequence: CASRSVNNEQFF. The CDR3 bases are TGTGCCAGTAGGTCCGTAAACAATGAGCAGTTCTTC.

This clonotype was found once. The DNA of the CDR3 is TGTGCCAGCAGCAAGCGGGGCTCCCAAGAGACCCAGTACTTC. Amino acid sequence: CASSKRGSQETQYF. The chain has TRBV27 and TRBJ2-5, with 7 positions matching TRBD2. This CDR3 comprises 14 residues. Per germline, CDR1 MNHEY and CDR2 SMNVEV (reference sequence). With 6 bases clipped from V and 1 base from J, the junction kept 5 bases outside the gene matches.

The chain combines TRBV7-9 with TRBJ1-2; no firm D call. This CDR3 region has 15 residues. Per germline, CDR1 SEHNR and CDR2 FQNEAQ (reference sequence). The V end was cut by 2 bases, the J end by 1 base, with 11 bases between. The CDR3 reads CASSLSTDFNYGYTF. The DNA for the CDR3 is TGTGCCAGCAGCTTATCGACGGATTTTAACTATGGCTACACCTTC.

There are a few counts of this clonotype. The gene calls are TRBV13 and TRBJ2-7; no clear D. Between the trimmed V and J ends, which lost 4 bases and 6 bases, there was a span of 13 bases. CDR3 size: 13 residues. Germline CDR1 PRHDT, CDR2 FYEKMQ (reference sequence). The CDR3 here is CASSSKTGGEQYF. In nucleotides, the CDR3 is TGTGCCAGCAGCTCTAAGACCGGCGGCGAGCAGTACTTC.

Many counts were recorded for this clonotype. This chain links TRBV12-3 or TRBV12-4 with TRBJ2-1; D remains unclear. The V and J ends lost 6 bases and 8 bases respectively, with 8 bases between them. This CDR3 region has 11 residues. CDR3 in amino acids: CASSFGDEQFF. DNA of the CDR3: TGTGCCAGCAGCTTTGGGGATGAGCAGTTCTTC.

The chain is built from TRBV2 and TRBJ2-7, with TRBD2 matching 8 bases. This CDR3 is built from 15 residues. V was clipped by 1 base and J by 0 bases; unmatched bases: 2. Germline-derived CDR1 and CDR2 are SNHLY and FYNNEI. CDR3 residues: CASSEGLAISYEQYF. Written as DNA, the CDR3 is TGTGCCAGCAGTGAAGGACTAGCGATCTCCTACGAGCAGTACTTC. Variable domain in full (rest from reference TRBV2 and TRBJ2-7): EPEVTQTPSHQVTQMGQEVILRCVPISNHLYFYWYRQILGQKVEFLVSFYNNEISEKSEIFDDQFSVERPDGSNFTLKIRSTKLEDSAMYFCASSEGLAISYEQYFGPGTRLTVT.

The chain couples TRBV6-5 to TRBJ2-5; no clear D gene. The CDR3 spans 15 residues. The germline V gene encodes CDR1 MNHEY and CDR2 SVGAGI. V was trimmed by 0 bases and J by 1 base, leaving 9 bases between them. The CDR3 DNA is TGTGCCAGCAGTTACTCTGGCCCCCCCCAAGAGACCCAGTACTTC. Translated, it gives CASSYSGPPQETQYF.

The chain carries TRBV7-9 and TRBJ2-1; possible D gene TRBD2, 6 bases. V dropped 3 bases and J dropped 6 bases, with 18 bases sitting between them. This CDR3 is 16 amino acids long. Per germline, CDR1 SEHNR and CDR2 FQNEAQ (reference sequence). In nucleotides, the CDR3 is TGTGCCAGCAGCTTTACGGGACTTCCGTCGGGCAATGAGCAGTTCTTC. This sequence encodes CASSFTGLPSGNEQFF.

V and J are TRBV12-5 and TRBJ2-7, with 8 positions matching TRBD1. Germline-derived CDR1 and CDR2 are LGHNT and FRNRAP. The CDR3 extends over 15 amino acids. V was clipped by 5 bases and J by 1 base; unmatched bases: 7. The CDR3 DNA follows: TGTGCTAGTGGTCCGACAGGGGTAATTTCCTACGAGCAGTACTTC. This encodes CASGPTGVISYEQYF.

This rearrangement joins TRBV5-5 to TRBJ2-7; tentatively, D is TRBD2 (5 bases). CDR3 size: 14 residues. Germline V gene data show CDR1 as SGHKS and CDR2 as YYEKEE (reference sequence). V lost 6 bases and J 6 bases, leaving 19 bases between the germline ends. This CDR3 reads CASNLAPGGGEQYF. CDR3 DNA: TGTGCCAGCAATCTGGCCCCAGGAGGCGGCGAGCAGTACTTC.

The J gene is TRBJ1-1, the V gene TRBV3-1; 8 positions match TRBD1. The germline V gene encodes CDR1 LGHDT and CDR2 YNNKEL (reference sequence). The V and J ends lost 4 bases and 6 bases, in that order; junction bases with no gene match: 7. The CDR3 is made up of 14 amino acids. The CDR3 loop is CASSLDREPPEAFF. CDR3 in DNA: TGTGCCAGCAGCCTGGACAGGGAGCCCCCTGAAGCTTTCTTT.

The chain recombines TRBV12-3 or TRBV12-4 with TRBJ2-1; possibly TRBD2 for D (5 bases). Trimming shortened V by 5 bases and J by 4 bases, and 15 bases separated the two germline ends. CDR3 length equals 15 residues. Here the CDR3 reads CASSGRGRGYNEQFF. DNA for the CDR3: TGTGCCAGCAGTGGGAGAGGGAGAGGGTACAATGAGCAGTTCTTC.

J is TRBJ1-2 and V is TRBV25-1; D is perhaps TRBD1 (5 bases). The CDR3 runs 13 residues. Trimming removed 1 base from V and 6 bases from J, with 9 bases in between. CDR1 is MGHDK, CDR2 SYGVNS, per germline. In DNA form, the CDR3 reads TGTGCCAGCAGTGAATTAAGGGGAGATGGCTACACCTTC. Translating gives CASSELRGDGYTF.

CDR3 amino acids: CSARDIESATEAFF. Here the CDR3 DNA reads TGCAGTGCTAGAGATATTGAGTCGGCGACTGAAGCTTTCTTT. V and J are TRBV20-1 and TRBJ1-1, with no clear D. CDR3 length: 14 amino acids. Germline assignment: CDR1 DFQATT and CDR2 SNEGSKA (reference sequence). V was pared by 0 bases and J by 5 bases, with 13 bases between.